This T cell receptor beta chain stems from a study of vaccination and CD4 T cells after COVID-19. Trimming removed 1 base at V and 6 bases at J, with 10 bases between. The V gene's germline CDR1 is SGHRS and CDR2 YFSETQ. The length of the CDR3 is 13 residues. Described treatment: roughly 11-day PBMC culture with coronavirus spike peptide pools or control peptides (ViraFEST assay). Dates of PCR positivity, March to December 2020, preceded the US Alpha, Beta and Delta variants. The count of this clonotype is one. Its cognate antigen is unknown. Sequencing of cultured CD4+ T cell DNA used the Oncomine TCR Beta short-read assay. TCRdb re-analysed the PCR reads in MiXCR, keeping a single row per CDR3 protein. The data show 13,000 or so distinct CDR3 sequences, about 45% seen once.

Sequenced input: CD4+ T cells from blood, cultured in vitro. The V and J genes are TRBV5-1 and TRBJ2-5; unclear D gene. The sequence derives from a human donor who had recovered from COVID-19. The CDR3 coding sequence is TGCGCCAGCAGCTTGACTGGAGATCAGACCCAGTACTTC. It encodes CASSLTGDQTQYF.